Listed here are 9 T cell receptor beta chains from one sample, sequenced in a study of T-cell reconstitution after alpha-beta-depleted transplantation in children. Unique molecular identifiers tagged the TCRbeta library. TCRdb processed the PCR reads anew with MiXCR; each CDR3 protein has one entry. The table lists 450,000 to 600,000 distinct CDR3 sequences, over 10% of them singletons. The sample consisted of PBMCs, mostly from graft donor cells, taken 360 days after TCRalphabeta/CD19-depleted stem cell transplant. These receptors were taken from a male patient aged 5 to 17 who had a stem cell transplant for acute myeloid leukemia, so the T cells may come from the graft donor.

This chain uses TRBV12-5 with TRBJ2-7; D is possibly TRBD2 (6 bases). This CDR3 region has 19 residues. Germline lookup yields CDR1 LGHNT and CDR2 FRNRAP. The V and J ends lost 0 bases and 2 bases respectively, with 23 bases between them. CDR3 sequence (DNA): TGTGCTAGTGGTTTGGTACTTAGTTCCAGTGGGGACTTGACCTACGAGCAGTACTTC. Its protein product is CASGLVLSSSGDLTYEQYF.

This CDR3 reads CASMVRKETQYF. Here the CDR3 DNA reads TGTGCCAGCATGGTGCGGAAGGAGACCCAGTACTTC. This sequence joins TRBV28 and TRBJ2-5; D not certain. Trimming left V 7 bases short and J 5 bases short, with 11 bases between. Germline assignment: CDR1 MDHEN and CDR2 SYDVKM. The CDR3 runs to 12 residues. Variable domain in full (rest from reference TRBV28 and TRBJ2-5): DVKVTQSSRYLVKRTGEKVFLECVQDMDHENMFWYRQDPGLGLRLIYFSYDVKMKEKGDIPEGYSVSREKKERFSLILESASTNQTSMYLCASMVRKETQYFGPGTRLLVL.

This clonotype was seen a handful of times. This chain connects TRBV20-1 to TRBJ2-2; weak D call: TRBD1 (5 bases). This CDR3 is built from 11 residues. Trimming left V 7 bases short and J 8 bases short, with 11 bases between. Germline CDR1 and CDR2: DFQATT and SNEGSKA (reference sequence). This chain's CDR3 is CSGRVEGELFF. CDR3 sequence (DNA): TGCAGTGGCAGGGTGGAGGGGGAGCTGTTTTTT.

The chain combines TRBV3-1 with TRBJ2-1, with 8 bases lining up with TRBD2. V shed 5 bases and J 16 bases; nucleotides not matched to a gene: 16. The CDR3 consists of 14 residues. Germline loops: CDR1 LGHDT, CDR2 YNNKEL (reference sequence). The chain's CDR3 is CASSKGLAFPRRFF. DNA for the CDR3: TGTGCCAGCAGCAAAGGACTAGCCTTCCCCCGTCGATTCTTC.

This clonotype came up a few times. CDR3 in amino acids: CASSLPTSGGAETQYF. In DNA form, the CDR3 reads TGTGCCAGCAGTTTACCGACTAGCGGGGGGGCGGAGACCCAGTACTTC. This chain uses TRBV28 with TRBJ2-5, with 14 bases that match TRBD2. Trimming removed 2 bases from V and 5 bases from J; junction bases left unmatched: 4. From germline, CDR1 is MDHEN and CDR2 SYDVKM. This CDR3 region has 16 residues.

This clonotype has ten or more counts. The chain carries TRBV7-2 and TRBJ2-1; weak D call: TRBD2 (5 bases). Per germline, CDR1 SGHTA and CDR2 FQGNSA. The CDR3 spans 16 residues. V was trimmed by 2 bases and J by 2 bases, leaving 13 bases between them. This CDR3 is CASSLIWGVPYNEQFF. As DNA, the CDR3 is TGTGCCAGCAGCTTAATCTGGGGAGTACCCTACAATGAGCAGTTCTTC.

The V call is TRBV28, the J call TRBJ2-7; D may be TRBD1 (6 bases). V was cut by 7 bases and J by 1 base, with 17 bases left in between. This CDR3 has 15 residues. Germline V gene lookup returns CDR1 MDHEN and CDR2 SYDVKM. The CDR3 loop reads CASTGTPRGSYEQYF. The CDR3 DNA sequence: TGTGCCAGCACCGGGACGCCGAGGGGGTCCTACGAGCAGTACTTC.

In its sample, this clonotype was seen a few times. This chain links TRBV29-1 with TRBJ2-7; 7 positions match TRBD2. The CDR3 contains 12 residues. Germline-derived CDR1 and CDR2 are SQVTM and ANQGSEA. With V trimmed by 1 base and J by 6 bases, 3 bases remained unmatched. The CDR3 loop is CSVEGGEGEQYF. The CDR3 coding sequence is TGCAGCGTTGAAGGGGGGGAGGGCGAGCAGTACTTC.

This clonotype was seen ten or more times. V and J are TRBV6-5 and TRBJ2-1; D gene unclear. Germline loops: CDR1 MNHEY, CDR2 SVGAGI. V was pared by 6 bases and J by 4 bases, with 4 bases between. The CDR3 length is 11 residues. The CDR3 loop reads CASRRYNEQFF. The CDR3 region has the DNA TGTGCCAGCAGGAGGTACAATGAGCAGTTCTTC.